The 23 T cell receptor beta chains listed next were all sequenced from one sample in a study of PD-L1 blockade in urothelial cancer. The time point: pretreatment peripheral blood. The table came from immunoSEQ multiplex PCR; TCRdb's copy has only in-frame clones and leaves some out. Of more than 85,000 clones listed, 87% are singletons. The sample was PBMCs, taken around atezolizumab (anti-PD-L1) treatment. The receptors stem from a man in his fifties or sixties with urothelial cancer.

The rearrangement uses TRBV6-4 and TRBJ1-3; 9 bases fit TRBD1. Germline CDR1 MRHNA, CDR2 SNTAGT. V shed 6 bases and J 6 bases; nucleotides not matched to a gene: 9. The CDR3 runs to 15 residues. The DNA of the CDR3 is TGTGCCAGCAGACGATTGGACAGGGGTGAAAACACCATATATTTT. This codes for CASRRLDRGENTIYF.

The chain employs TRBV28 and TRBJ2-1; 11 nucleotides align to TRBD2. The CDR3 covers 16 residues. Germline-derived CDR1 and CDR2 are MDHEN and SYDVKM. J was trimmed by 6 bases and V by 6 bases; bases with no gene match: 10. The CDR3 DNA reads as TGTGCCAGCAGGCCGAACCCTAGCGGGAGGCCCAATGAGCAGTTCTTC. This translates into CASRPNPSGRPNEQFF.

V gene TRBV5-1 combines with J gene TRBJ2-7; 12 nucleotides match TRBD2. The CDR3 runs 18 residues. J gave up 5 bases and V 3 bases, and 15 bases lay outside the gene matches. Germline V CDR1 and CDR2: SGHRS, YFSETQ. The CDR3 region has the DNA TGCGCCAGCAGCTCGGGGCTAGCGGGAGGGCCTTTCGTCGACGAGCAGTACTTC. Protein: CASSSGLAGGPFVDEQYF.

The rearrangement uses TRBV23-1 and TRBJ2-4, with a possible D match to TRBD2 (6 bases). TRBV23-1 is marked as an open reading frame, function uncertain. V was clipped by 8 bases and J by 2 bases, with 19 bases between them. The CDR3 is 16 amino acids. CDR3 loop: CASAPMREVPKNIQYF. CDR3 bases: TGCGCCAGCGCCCCGATGAGGGAGGTGCCCAAAAACATTCAGTACTTC.

The chain links TRBV6-5 to TRBJ2-3; 7 bases align to TRBD2. This CDR3 has 15 residues. The V gene's germline CDR1 is MNHEY and CDR2 SVGAGI. J was trimmed by 0 bases and V by 4 bases; bases with no gene match: 4. DNA for the CDR3: TGTGCCAGCAGTTCACTAGCGCCTAGCACAGATACGCAGTATTTT. It yields the protein CASSSLAPSTDTQYF.

The chain combines TRBV6-1 with TRBJ2-1, with 14 bases identical to TRBD2. CDR1 is MNHNS, CDR2 SASEGT, per germline. The CDR3 has 16 residues. J lost 4 bases, V lost 6 bases, and 5 bases had no gene match. The CDR3 nucleotides are TGTGCCAGCAGGGAAAGACTAGCGGGGGGGTACAATGAGCAGTTCTTC. Translated, it gives CASRERLAGGYNEQFF.

This rearrangement joins TRBV10-3 to TRBJ2-5; 12 nucleotides line up with TRBD2. After removal of 0 bases from V and 1 base from J, the junction contained 3 bases not matched to a gene. CDR3 length: 17 amino acids. CDR1 is ENHRY and CDR2 is SYGVKD in the germline V gene. CDR3 protein: CAISESKTSGGQETQYF. The CDR3 DNA reads TGTGCCATCAGTGAGTCTAAGACTAGCGGGGGCCAAGAGACCCAGTACTTC.

The chain uses TRBV6-5 and TRBJ1-4; D unclear. This CDR3 is built from 15 residues. The V end lost 6 bases, the J end lost 1 base, and 12 bases lay between the germline ends. The germline CDR1 and CDR2 sequences are MNHEY and SVGAGI. This CDR3 reads CASRANLGTNEKLFF. CDR3 DNA sequence: TGTGCCAGCAGAGCAAATCTTGGAACTAATGAAAAACTGTTTTTT.

This clone was detected once. The V call is TRBV7-2, the J call TRBJ2-7; 11 bases agree with TRBD2. Per germline, CDR1 SGHTA and CDR2 FQGNSA. V was clipped by 5 bases and J by 4 bases; unmatched bases: 13. The length of the CDR3 is 17 residues. The CDR3 DNA is TGTGCCAGCAGCAAAAGCTTAGCGGGGGGGCTCATTTACGAGCAGTACTTC. Amino acid sequence: CASSKSLAGGLIYEQYF.

This clone is a singleton in its sample. The chain combines TRBV7-2 with TRBJ2-3; D is undetermined. V shed 1 base and J shed 3 bases, with 11 bases lying between them. Germline assignment: CDR1 SGHTA and CDR2 FQGNSA. CDR3 size: 15 residues. The CDR3 DNA reads as TGTGCCAGCAGCTTAGTAGCTACCCGGACAGATACGCAGTATTTT. Translating it yields CASSLVATRTDTQYF.

The chain uses TRBV4-2 and TRBJ2-7; D call uncertain. The CDR3 has 13 residues. V was pared by 0 bases and J by 5 bases, with 8 bases between. The germline V gene encodes CDR1 LGHNA and CDR2 YNFKEQ. Here the CDR3 DNA reads TGTGCCAGCAGCCAAGATTCAGGAAACGAGCAGTACTTC. It yields the protein CASSQDSGNEQYF.

This chain uses TRBV27 with TRBJ2-1, with 9 nucleotides matching TRBD1. Germline V gives CDR1 MNHEY, CDR2 SMNVEV (reference sequence). After removal of 5 bases from V and 4 bases from J, the junction contained 6 bases not matched to a gene. This CDR3 comprises 15 residues. CDR3 DNA sequence: TGTGCCAGCAGTCCCCGGGACAGGGTTTACAATGAGCAGTTCTTC. It is translated as CASSPRDRVYNEQFF.

The chain combines TRBV11-1 with TRBJ1-1; 9 bases line up with TRBD1. The germline V gene encodes CDR1 SGHAT and CDR2 FQDESV (reference sequence). The CDR3 extends over 14 amino acids. Germline trimming cut 5 bases from V and 4 bases from J; bases unmatched to any gene: 5. This CDR3 is CASSQTGGVTEAFF. CDR3 in DNA: TGTGCCAGCAGCCAAACAGGGGGCGTCACTGAAGCTTTCTTT.

The chain couples TRBV5-5 to TRBJ1-1; D might be TRBD1 (5 bases). The ends were cut back, 0 bases at V and 8 bases at J, with 8 bases in the middle. The CDR3 is made up of 12 amino acids. Germline V gene data show CDR1 as SGHKS and CDR2 as YYEKEE (reference sequence). The CDR3 region is CASSLEGPEAFF. CDR3 sequence (DNA): TGTGCCAGCAGCTTGGAGGGGCCCGAAGCTTTCTTT.

This chain connects TRBV27 to TRBJ1-2; no definite D call. Germline values: CDR1 MNHEY, CDR2 SMNVEV (reference sequence). V gave up 10 bases and J gave up 2 bases, with 14 bases separating them. The CDR3 spans 13 residues. CDR3 bases: TGTGCCACCGCTATCGGTACGAACTATGGCTACACCTTC. It encodes CATAIGTNYGYTF.

The CDR3 region has the DNA TGTGCCAGCAGCTTCCCGGGACAGTACGAGCAGTACTTC. Translation: CASSFPGQYEQYF. The rearrangement links TRBV7-2 to TRBJ2-7; 7 nucleotides align to TRBD1. CDR1 is SGHTA, CDR2 FQGNSA, per germline. This CDR3 region has 13 residues. Germline trimming cut 3 bases from V and 4 bases from J; bases unmatched to any gene: 3. Full variable domain (remainder filled in from reference TRBV7-2 and TRBJ2-7): GAGVSQSPSNKVTEKGKDVELRCDPISGHTALYWYRQSLGQGLEFLIYFQGNSAPDKSGLPSDRFSAERTGGSVSTLTIQRTQQEDSAVYLCASSFPGQYEQYFGPGTRLTVT.

The rearrangement uses TRBV7-8 and TRBJ2-5; tentatively, D is TRBD2 (6 bases). Trimming took off 5 bases at V and 1 base at J, with 17 bases between the two ends. The CDR3 covers 16 residues. Germline V gene lookup returns CDR1 SGHVS and CDR2 FQNEAQ. CDR3 loop: CASSPTNGGTQETQYF. As DNA, the CDR3 is TGTGCCAGCAGCCCCACAAACGGAGGGACCCAAGAGACCCAGTACTTC.

The CDR3 DNA is TGTGCCAGCAGCTTGGGAGGCCACTATGGCTACACCTTC. Amino acid sequence: CASSLGGHYGYTF. J is TRBJ1-2 and V is TRBV7-3; D uncertain. V gave up 3 bases and J gave up 3 bases, with 8 bases separating them. The CDR3 is 13 residues long. Germline-derived CDR1 and CDR2 are SGHTA and FQGTGA. Drawing the rest from reference TRBV7-3 and TRBJ1-2, the complete variable domain is GAGVSQTPSNKVTEKGKYVELRCDPISGHTALYWYRQSLGQGPEFLIYFQGTGAADDSGLPNDRFFAVRPEGSVSTLKIQRTERGDSAVYLCASSLGGHYGYTFGSGTRLTVV.

The table lists this clone with a count of one. The chain recombines TRBV5-4 with TRBJ2-1, with 7 bases lining up with TRBD2. There are 13 residues in the CDR3. Germline assignment: CDR1 SGHNT and CDR2 YYREEE (reference sequence). Trimming removed 10 bases from V and 5 bases from J; junction bases left unmatched: 9. The CDR3 loop reads CAAVGGRDNEQFF. The CDR3 DNA sequence: TGTGCCGCGGTAGGTGGGAGGGACAATGAGCAGTTCTTC.

The chain is built from TRBV5-4 and TRBJ2-1; 9 positions match TRBD1. Looked up from germline, CDR1 is SGHNT and CDR2 is YYREEE (reference sequence). CDR3 length equals 15 residues. After removal of 1 base from V and 6 bases from J, the junction contained 5 bases not matched to a gene. The CDR3 loop reads CASSLPGQGINEQFF. DNA for the CDR3: TGTGCCAGCAGCTTGCCCGGACAGGGGATCAATGAGCAGTTCTTC.

This chain joins TRBV2 and TRBJ1-5; 7 bases line up with TRBD1. The CDR3 is 17 amino acids. With V trimmed by 4 bases and J by 0 bases, 9 bases remained unmatched. CDR1 and CDR2 (germline): SNHLY, FYNNEI. CDR3 DNA: TGTGCCAGCAGTGCACCGGGACAGTCCTATAGCAATCAGCCCCAGCATTTT. The encoded protein is CASSAPGQSYSNQPQHF. The complete variable domain, with remaining parts taken from reference TRBV2 and TRBJ1-5, reads EPEVTQTPSHQVTQMGQEVILRCVPISNHLYFYWYRQILGQKVEFLVSFYNNEISEKSEIFDDQFSVERPDGSNFTLKIRSTKLEDSAMYFCASSAPGQSYSNQPQHFGDGTRLSIL.

The J gene is TRBJ1-6, the V gene TRBV18, with TRBD1 as a possible D gene (5 bases). V gave up 4 bases and J gave up 11 bases, with 18 bases separating them. The length of the CDR3 is 15 residues. In germline, CDR1 is KGHSH, CDR2 LQKENI. The CDR3 protein is CASSLNRGGDPPLHF. CDR3 coding DNA: TGTGCCAGCTCACTAAACCGGGGAGGGGATCCACCCCTCCACTTT.

The chain links TRBV28 to TRBJ2-7, with 12 bases aligning to TRBD2. This CDR3 has 17 residues. From germline, CDR1 is MDHEN and CDR2 SYDVKM. The V gene end was trimmed by 5 bases and the J gene end by 0 bases; junction bases not matched to a gene: 8. This chain's CDR3 is CASSTLAGGGSSYEQYF. CDR3 bases: TGTGCCAGCAGTACCCTAGCGGGAGGGGGAAGCTCCTACGAGCAGTACTTC.